This T cell receptor (beta chain) was sequenced for a study of T cells in localized non-small cell lung cancer. The study's findings and limits: Adjacent lung had a median roughly 53 of the 100 largest tumor clones.

The CDR3 length is 17 residues. Germline V gene lookup returns CDR1 SEHNR and CDR2 FQNEAQ (reference sequence). The V and J ends lost 7 bases and 0 bases respectively, with 21 bases between them. About this clone: The antigen is undetermined.

Produced via immunoSEQ multiplex PCR; TCRdb's table is partial and in-frame only. The data contain 35,000 to 45,000 clones, 81% of them singletons. The sequence derives from a male donor at least 60 years old with stage II lung adenocarcinoma. Sequencing was performed on peripheral blood mononuclear cells, taken before any cancer treatment. V and J are TRBV7-9 and TRBJ1-1; tentatively, D is TRBD1 (6 bases). CDR3 sequence: CASTGRGTSPMNTEAFF. The CDR3 DNA reads as TGTGCCAGCACCGGGAGGGGGACCTCCCCGATGAACACTGAAGCTTTCTTT.